These 20 T cell receptor beta chains originate from one sample sequenced in a study of molecular identifiers for immune sequencing clone quantification. From the PCR reads, TCRdb called clonotypes with MiXCR, one entry per CDR3 protein. The data show 65,000 to 70,000 distinct CDR3 sequences, 15% to 20% seen once. Sequenced: naive CD8+ T cells from blood, with Jurkat cell RNA spiked in. Sample subset: FACS-sorted CD8+CD4-CCR7+CD45RA+ naive T cells. The source of these receptors is a human donor in good health. Some libraries in this study had Jurkat cell RNA spiked in.

With regard to this clonotype: Possible read error: a much larger clone is one base away. The gene calls are TRBV6-6 and TRBJ1-2; no firm D call. CDR3 length: 16 amino acids. Germline values: CDR1 MNHNY, CDR2 SVGAGI (reference sequence). The CDR3 reads CASSYPPIVRSDGYAF. CDR3 in DNA: TGTGCCAGCAGTTACCCACCCATTGTACGGTCGGATGGCTACGCCTTC.

This clonotype showed up many times. The V call is TRBV4-1, the J call TRBJ2-2; either TRBD1 or TRBD2 may fit D (5 bases each). CDR1 and CDR2 (germline): MGHRA, YSYEKL. The CDR3 has 15 amino acids. The germline V and J ends were trimmed by 0 bases and 5 bases, with 10 bases remaining between them. CDR3 protein: CASSQDRDGTGELFF. CDR3 in DNA: TGCGCCAGCAGCCAAGATAGGGACGGTACCGGGGAGCTGTTTTTT.

This clonotype was detected ten times or more. The chain couples TRBV2 to TRBJ2-7; D remains unclear. Looked up from germline, CDR1 is SNHLY and CDR2 is FYNNEI. Trimming shortened V by 2 bases and J by 2 bases, and 13 bases separated the two germline ends. There are 15 residues in the CDR3. The CDR3 here is CASSEWAAQAYEQYF. The CDR3, as DNA: TGTGCCAGCAGTGAATGGGCAGCTCAGGCCTACGAGCAGTACTTC.

This clonotype has more than one count but fewer than ten. The junction does not match germline at one end; this may be a read error. V and J are TRBV19 and TRBJ1-1, with D possibly TRBD1 on 5 matching bases. From germline, CDR1 is LNHDA and CDR2 SQIVND (reference sequence). CDR3 length: 15 amino acids. The CDR3 here is CAGSVSGTANTEAFF. The CDR3 region has the DNA TGTGCCGGTAGTGTGTCCGGGACGGCGAACACTGAAGCTTTCTTT.

The rearrangement uses TRBV5-3 and TRBJ2-7, with no clear D. TRBV5-3 belongs to the ORF category, with a function that is uncertain. This CDR3 comprises 12 residues. V shed 8 bases and J shed 2 bases, with 11 bases lying between them. The CDR3 DNA sequence: TGTGCCAGCAGCATCGGAACCTACGAGCAGTACTTC. Translation: CASSIGTYEQYF.

This clonotype was recorded a few times. The J gene is TRBJ2-7, the V gene TRBV12-3 or TRBV12-4; 8 nucleotides align to TRBD2. Germline trimming cut 1 base from V and 2 bases from J; bases unmatched to any gene: 4. The CDR3 spans 15 residues. The CDR3 loop is CASSLEGLETYEQYF. The CDR3 DNA sequence: TGTGCCAGCAGTTTAGAGGGACTAGAGACCTACGAGCAGTACTTC.

In this sample, this clonotype turned up many times. This sequence joins TRBV21-1 and TRBJ2-7; TRBD2 was called by the table and not checked on the DNA. TRBV21-1 is listed as a pseudogene. The CDR3 is made up of 17 amino acids. This CDR3 is CASSKGGTREGPREQYF. The CDR3 region has the DNA TGTGCCAGCAGCAAAGGTGGAACGCGGGAGGGCCCCCGCGAGCAGTACTTC.

This clonotype was recorded at least ten times. The V gene is TRBV12-3 or TRBV12-4, the J gene TRBJ2-2; D ambiguous. This CDR3 is 14 amino acids long. V dropped 5 bases and J dropped 6 bases, with 13 bases sitting between them. This chain's CDR3 is CASSLGRWAGELFF. The CDR3, as DNA: TGTGCCAGCAGTCTCGGACGGTGGGCCGGGGAGCTGTTTTTT.

This clonotype was seen more than once but under ten times. A much more abundant neighbour one base away suggests this may be a read error. This sequence joins TRBV6-6 and TRBJ1-5, with TRBD1 as a possible D gene (6 bases). The CDR3 is 14 residues long. Germline lookup yields CDR1 MNHNY and CDR2 SVGAGI (reference sequence). The CDR3 region has the DNA TGTGCCAGCAGAAACAGGGTTGACAATCAGCCCCAGCGTTTT. This gives the protein CASRNRVDNQPQRF.

Ten or more counts support this clonotype. This chain uses TRBV29-1 with TRBJ1-1; weak D call: TRBD1 (5 bases). Germline CDR1 and CDR2: SQVTM and ANQGSEA. The CDR3 covers 11 residues. Trimming removed 4 bases from V and 8 bases from J, with 11 bases in between. The CDR3 DNA reads as TGCAGCGTTGGAACAGGAGTAGAAGCTTTCTTT. It yields the protein CSVGTGVEAFF. The variable domain in full, completed from reference TRBV29-1 and TRBJ1-1, reads SAVISQKPSRDICQRGTSLTIQCQVDSQVTMMFWYRQQPGQSLTLIATANQGSEATYESGFVIDKFPISRPNLTFSTLTVSNMSPEDSSIYLCSVGTGVEAFFGQGTRLTVV.

In its sample, this clonotype was seen a few times. V and J are TRBV5-6 and TRBJ1-6; maybe TRBD1 (6 bases). V was cut by 4 bases and J by 7 bases, with 15 bases left in between. This CDR3 has 15 residues. Germline V gene data show CDR1 as SGHDT and CDR2 as YYEEEE. CDR3 residues: CASSLNRVGNSPLHF. The CDR3 bases are TGTGCCAGCAGCCTTAACAGGGTTGGCAATTCACCCCTCCACTTT.

This sequence joins TRBV5-6 and TRBJ2-1; D possibly corresponds to TRBD2 (6 bases). Germline lookup yields CDR1 SGHDT and CDR2 YYEEEE. The CDR3 is 16 residues long. The V and J ends lost 1 base and 1 base respectively, with 12 bases between them. CDR3 in DNA: TGTGCCAGCAGCTTGTCACGGGAGAGGTCCTACAATGAGCAGTTCTTC. Amino acids: CASSLSRERSYNEQFF.

Note on this clonotype: This may be a read error, as it is one base from a much larger clone. V is TRBV20-1 and J is TRBJ2-7, with D perhaps given as TRBD1 or TRBD2 (5 bases each). CDR1 is DFQATT, CDR2 SNEGSKA, per germline (reference sequence). This CDR3 has 14 amino acids. The CDR3 DNA reads as TGCAGTGCTAGAAACCGGGACGGACCCTACGAGCGGTACTTC. Amino acid sequence: CSARNRDGPYERYF.

This clonotype was found many times. The rearrangement links TRBV7-7 to TRBJ2-3, with 14 bases that match TRBD2. The germline gives CDR1 SSHAT, CDR2 FNYEAQ (reference sequence). V shed 5 bases, J shed 1 base, and the junction held 11 bases outside the gene matches. The CDR3 consists of 19 residues. DNA for the CDR3: TGTGCCAGCAGCGTCGGGACTAGCGGGAGTCCTGCGGGCACAGATACGCAGTATTTT. It translates to CASSVGTSGSPAGTDTQYF. Full variable domain (remainder filled in from reference TRBV7-7 and TRBJ2-3): GAGVSQSPRYKVTKRGQDVTLRCDPISSHATLYWYQQALGQGPEFLTYFNYEAQPDKSGLPSDRFSAERPEGSISTLTIQRTEQRDSAMYRCASSVGTSGSPAGTDTQYFGPGTRLTVL.

This clonotype was counted many times. This chain connects TRBV24-1 to TRBJ2-2; D remains unclear. CDR1 and CDR2 (germline): KGHDR, SFDVKD. There are 14 residues in the CDR3. V was pared by 0 bases and J by 6 bases, with 7 bases between. The chain's CDR3 is CATSDLRVSGELFF. In DNA form, the CDR3 reads TGTGCCACCAGTGATTTGCGGGTTTCCGGGGAGCTGTTTTTT.

The genes are TRBV12-3 or TRBV12-4 and TRBJ2-7; D unclear. Between the trimmed V and J ends, which lost 7 bases and 1 base, there was a span of 11 bases. The CDR3 runs 13 residues. For the CDR3, the DNA is TGTGCCAGCACCCCGGCGACTTCCTACGAGCAGTACTTC. Translating gives CASTPATSYEQYF.

This clonotype was seen at least ten times. The chain joins TRBV7-9 to TRBJ1-5; TRBD1 matches 9 bases. Per germline, CDR1 SEHNR and CDR2 FQNEAQ (reference sequence). V gave up 5 bases and J gave up 0 bases; unmatched junction bases: 8. This CDR3 spans 17 amino acids. The CDR3 nucleotides read TGTGCCAGCAGCCTAGGACAGGGGCTTTATAGCAATCAGCCCCAGCATTTT. Protein product: CASSLGQGLYSNQPQHF. Looking up the rest from reference TRBV7-9 and TRBJ1-5 gives the full variable domain: DTGVSQNPRHKITKRGQNVTFRCDPISEHNRLYWYRQTLGQGPEFLTYFQNEAQLEKSRLLSDRFSAERPKGSFSTLEIQRTEQGDSAMYLCASSLGQGLYSNQPQHFGDGTRLSIL.

This clonotype was found many times. V is TRBV6-1 and J is TRBJ1-1, with a possible D match to TRBD1 (6 bases). The CDR3 sequence is 15 residues long. V lost 3 bases, J lost 3 bases, and 14 bases lay in between. CDR1 and CDR2 (germline): MNHNS, SASEGT. As DNA, the CDR3 is TGTGCCAGCAGTGATATTTGGGGGCTGGACACTGAAGCTTTCTTT. Translated, it gives CASSDIWGLDTEAFF.

This clonotype was observed a handful of times. The chain is built from TRBV9 and TRBJ1-1; no definite D call. Germline CDR1 reads SGDLS; CDR2 reads YYNGEE. Trimming shortened V by 0 bases and J by 4 bases, and 7 bases separated the two germline ends. The CDR3 runs 13 residues. The chain's CDR3 is CASSVEQFTEAFF. CDR3 DNA: TGTGCCAGCAGCGTAGAACAGTTCACTGAAGCTTTCTTT.

This clonotype was seen repeatedly, ten times or more. The V gene is TRBV13, the J gene TRBJ1-1; D is perhaps TRBD1 (5 bases). The CDR3 is 12 amino acids. The germline V gene has CDR1 PRHDT and CDR2 FYEKMQ (reference sequence). The V end lost 1 base, the J end lost 11 bases, and 11 bases lay between the germline ends. The CDR3 here is CASSLAGPGAFF. CDR3 in DNA: TGTGCCAGCAGCTTAGCAGGGCCCGGCGCTTTCTTT.